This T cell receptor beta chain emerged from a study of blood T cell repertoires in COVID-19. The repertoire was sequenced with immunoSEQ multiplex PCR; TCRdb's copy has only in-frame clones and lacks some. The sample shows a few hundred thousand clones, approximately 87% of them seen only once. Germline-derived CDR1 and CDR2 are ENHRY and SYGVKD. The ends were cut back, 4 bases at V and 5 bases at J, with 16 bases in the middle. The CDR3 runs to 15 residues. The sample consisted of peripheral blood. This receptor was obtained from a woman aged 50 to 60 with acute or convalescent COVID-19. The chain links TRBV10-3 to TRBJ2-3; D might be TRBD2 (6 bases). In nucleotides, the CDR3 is TGTGCCATCAGTGCCCGGGGGACGGAGGTAGATACGCAGTATTTT. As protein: CAISARGTEVDTQYF.